This T cell receptor beta chain was recovered during a study of a mutant IDH1 vaccine in newly diagnosed glioma. The CDR3 contains 15 residues. CDR1 and CDR2 (germline): SGHTA, FQGNSA. With 1 base clipped from V and 2 bases from J, the junction kept 5 bases outside the gene matches. Indicated time point: baseline, week 1 (first vaccination visit). Specified treatment: pre-vaccination baseline after standard-of-care therapy. Using immunoSEQ multiplex PCR, the repertoire was profiled, and TCRdb retains in-frame clones only, with some absent. The sample has about 100,000 clones, just under 80% seen once.

The source material was PBMCs, sampled from a glioma patient treated with radiotherapy, temozolomide or both. The TCR comes from a man in his forties with glioma. V is TRBV7-2 and J is TRBJ2-7, with 7 bases that match TRBD1. The CDR3 protein is CASSLVTGLPYEQYF. In nucleotides, the CDR3 is TGTGCCAGCAGCTTAGTGACAGGGCTACCCTACGAGCAGTACTTC.